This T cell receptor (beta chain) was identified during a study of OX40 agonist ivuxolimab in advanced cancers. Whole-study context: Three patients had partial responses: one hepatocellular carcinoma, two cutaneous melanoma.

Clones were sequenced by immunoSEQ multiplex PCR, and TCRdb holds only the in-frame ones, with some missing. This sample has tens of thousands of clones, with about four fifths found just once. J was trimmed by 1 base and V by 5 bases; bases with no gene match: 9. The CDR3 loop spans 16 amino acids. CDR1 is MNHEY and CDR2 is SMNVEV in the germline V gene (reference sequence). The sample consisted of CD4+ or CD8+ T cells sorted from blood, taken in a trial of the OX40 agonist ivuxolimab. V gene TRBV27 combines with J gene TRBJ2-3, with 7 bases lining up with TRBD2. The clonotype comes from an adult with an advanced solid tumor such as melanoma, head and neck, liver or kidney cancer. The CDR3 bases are TGTGCCAGCAGTCGTCTAGCGGAGGAAGGCACAGATACGCAGTATTTT. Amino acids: CASSRLAEEGTDTQYF.